This T cell receptor (beta chain) is from a study of blood T cell repertoires in COVID-19. Study-wide context: The United States, Italy and Spain were the sources of the acute and convalescent COVID-19 samples. PBMCs, B-cell-depleted T cells, or T cells were the source of the cDNA or gDNA that made up the material.

This clone was seen once. The CDR3 length is 16 residues. Germline trimming cut 4 bases from V and 0 bases from J; bases unmatched to any gene: 8. The germline CDR1 and CDR2 sequences are LNHDA and SQIVND (reference sequence). Methods used by the authors: The authors estimated nucleated cell counts from reference gene primer amplification. This table comes from immunoSEQ multiplex PCR, and its TCRdb copy is limited to in-frame clones, with some not included. V, J and clone size reflect that table, while D and trimming were determined from the DNA. The sample includes 100,000 to 150,000 clones, more than 70% of them seen just once. Seattle enrolled patients during active infection and tracked them longitudinally.

The V and J genes are TRBV19 and TRBJ2-5, with 7 bases that match TRBD2. The sequence derives from a woman older than 75 with COVID-19, enrolled during active disease. Sequencing was performed on peripheral blood. The CDR3 nucleotides are TGTGCCAGTAGTAAGCGGGGCAGTTGGTACCAAGAGACCCAGTACTTC. It encodes CASSKRGSWYQETQYF.